Listed below are T cell receptor beta chains from one sample, sequenced in a study of regulatory T cells in long-lasting Graves disease. TCRdb analysed the multiplex PCR reads with MiXCR anew, one entry per CDR3 protein. The data show about 400,000 distinct CDR3 sequences, 20% seen once. Sequenced material: peripheral blood mononuclear cells (PBMCs), taken when the disease was refractory, from a patient treated with antithyroid drugs. The origin of the receptors is a female donor with Graves disease. Each CDR3 is given with its conserved first and last residue. A D gene is named only where the DNA matches it firmly. A clone size is listed for some rows: how often the clone was seen (once, few, many), or a class if it is expanded.

d_gene	abundance	v_gene	j_gene	CDR3nt	CDR3aa
NA	NA	TRBV29-1	TRBJ1-1	TGCAGCGTCGCTCCAGGGGTTTCTGAAGCTTTCTTT	CSVAPGVSEAFF
NA	NA	TRBV5-1	TRBJ2-2	TGCGCCAGCAGCTTGAAACGAGGGGGAAGTAGAACCGGGGAGCTGTTTTTT	CASSLKRGGSRTGELFF
NA	few	TRBV27	TRBJ2-7	TGTGCCAGCAGTTTAGAAGGCGGGGTCGCCTACGAGCAGTACTTC	CASSLEGGVAYEQYF
NA	NA	TRBV28	TRBJ2-7	TGTGCCAGCAGTCCTAATTCACCCACTTCCTACGAGCAGTACTTC	CASSPNSPTSYEQYF
NA	NA	TRBV20-1	TRBJ1-5	TGCAGTGCTAGAGACCCCACCACGGCCCAGCATTTT	CSARDPTTAQHF
TRBD1	once	TRBV6-2/TRBV6-3	TRBJ2-2	TGTGCCAGCAGTTTACAGGGGTCGAACACCGGGGAGCTGTTTTTT	CASSLQGSNTGELFF
NA	few	TRBV2	TRBJ2-4	TGTGCCAGCGGCTCCCTAGGGGGAAACATTCAGTACTTC	CASGSLGGNIQYF
TRBD1	few	TRBV7-9	TRBJ1-1	TGTGCCAGCAGCTTAGGACAGGGGGAGATGAACACTGAAGCTTTCTTT	CASSLGQGEMNTEAFF
NA	NA	TRBV20-1	TRBJ1-1	TGCAGTGCTAGTCAGGGTTTGAACACTGAAGCTTTCTTT	CSASQGLNTEAFF
NA	many	TRBV5-1	TRBJ2-7	TGCGCCAGCAGCGAACTTCTGACGGGGGATTACGAGCAGTACTTC	CASSELLTGDYEQYF
NA	many	TRBV6-2/TRBV6-3	TRBJ2-4	TGTGCCTCGGGACGGGATTGGGACAAAAACATTCAGTACTTC	CASGRDWDKNIQYF
NA	NA	TRBV10-2	TRBJ1-5	TGCGCCAGCGGGACTCAGGGGAATCAGCCCCAGCATTTT	CASGTQGNQPQHF
NA	few	TRBV6-2/TRBV6-3	TRBJ2-4	TGTGCCAGCAGTTACTCGAGGGGGGTCGGGGCCAAAAACATTCAGTACTTC	CASSYSRGVGAKNIQYF
TRBD2	few	TRBV7-3	TRBJ2-3	TGTGCCAGCAGCCCGCCGACTAGCGTTTCTAGCACAGATACGCAGTATTTT	CASSPPTSVSSTDTQYF
NA	few	TRBV20-1	TRBJ2-7	TGCAGTGCTAGGATGAGACAGACCGTCTACGAGCAGTACTTC	CSARMRQTVYEQYF
NA	NA	TRBV4-2	TRBJ2-7	TGTGCCAGCAGCCAAGAGCAGTCTAGTCGACCCTACGAGCAGTACTTC	CASSQEQSSRPYEQYF
TRBD1	many	TRBV27	TRBJ1-1	TGTGCCAGCAGTCACCGGACAGGGGTCACTGAAGCTTTCTTT	CASSHRTGVTEAFF
NA	NA	TRBV14	TRBJ1-1	TGTGCCAGCGCGGCCTGGGGGAACACTGAAGCTTTCTTT	CASAAWGNTEAFF
NA	many	TRBV20-1	TRBJ2-5	TGCAGTGCTAGAGATGGTTGGCCGGACAAAAGGGAGACCCAGTACTTC	CSARDGWPDKRETQYF
NA	many	TRBV11-2	TRBJ2-5	TGTGCCAGCAGCTTACCGGAGCGATGGGAGACCCAGTACTTC	CASSLPERWETQYF
NA	few	TRBV29-1	TRBJ2-7	TGCAGCGTTGAGCTCCCAGGTCGCTACGAGCAGTACTTC	CSVELPGRYEQYF
NA	NA	TRBV30	TRBJ1-1	TGTGCCTGGAGTGTACTTCGGGGGCTCGGGTTGAACACTGAAGCTTTCTTT	CAWSVLRGLGLNTEAFF
NA	NA	TRBV6-1	TRBJ2-7	TGTGCCAGCAGCGAAACGGGATCATTTCTGCAGTACTTC	CASSETGSFLQYF
TRBD1	many	TRBV29-1	TRBJ1-1	TGCAGCGTTGGGGGGACAGGGCCTGAAGCTTTCTTT	CSVGGTGPEAFF
TRBD2	many	TRBV6-1	TRBJ2-7	TGTGCCAGCAGACCAGCGGGAGCACCTTACGAGCAGTACTTC	CASRPAGAPYEQYF
NA	many	TRBV6-5	TRBJ1-5	TGTGCCAGCAGTTACGAAGGAGGTCAGCCCCAGCATTTT	CASSYEGGQPQHF
TRBD1	many	TRBV27	TRBJ1-1	TGTGCCAGCAGTTTATGGGGACAGGGGTTCACTGAAGCTTTCTTT	CASSLWGQGFTEAFF
TRBD2	many	TRBV20-1	TRBJ2-7	TGCAGTGCTAGATGGGGGATATTAGCGGGAGGACTATTGGGGGAGCAGTACTTC	CSARWGILAGGLLGEQYF
NA	NA	TRBV19	TRBJ1-5	TGTGCCAGTAGTACCACAGGGAGTTTGGCGCCCCAGCATTTT	CASSTTGSLAPQHF
NA	NA	TRBV18	TRBJ2-3	TGTGCCAGCTCACCGGGGGATACGCAGTATTTT	CASSPGDTQYF
TRBD1	many	TRBV25-1	TRBJ2-7	TGTGCCAGCAGCTATACAGGGGGCGCAGGATACGAGCAGTACTTC	CASSYTGGAGYEQYF
NA	many	TRBV2	TRBJ1-5	TGTGCCAGCACCCCGAATAGCAATCAGCCCCAGCATTTT	CASTPNSNQPQHF
NA	many	TRBV10-3	TRBJ1-6	TGTGCCACTACCTCGCGTGGGCAAGCTGGGAATTCACCCCTCCACTTT	CATTSRGQAGNSPLHF
TRBD1	few	TRBV5-6	TRBJ1-5	TGTGCCAGCAGCTTGTGGACAGGGGTCAATCAGCCCCAGCATTTT	CASSLWTGVNQPQHF
TRBD2	NA	TRBV6-1	TRBJ2-7	TGTGCCAGCAGTGCACCGGGACTAGCGGGACTCGAGCAGTACTTC	CASSAPGLAGLEQYF
NA	few	TRBV27	TRBJ1-5	TGTGCCAGCAGTTCTCCGGGGCCCCACCTCGGGCCCCAGCATTTT	CASSSPGPHLGPQHF
NA	many	TRBV28	TRBJ1-1	TGTGCCAGCAGCCCTGGATATGAGGACACTGAAGCTTTCTTT	CASSPGYEDTEAFF
NA	many	TRBV28	TRBJ1-1	TGTGCCAGCAGAAACAGGGAGGCGACTGAAGCTTTCTTT	CASRNREATEAFF
NA	few	TRBV4-1	TRBJ2-7	TGCGCCAGCAGCCAAGATCTGGAGAACAGGGTCTACGAGCAGTACTTC	CASSQDLENRVYEQYF
TRBD2	many	TRBV20-1	TRBJ2-7	TGCAGTGCTAGTCCCAGGGAAGCGGGAATCCCCTACGAGCAGTACTTC	CSASPREAGIPYEQYF
NA	NA	TRBV2	TRBJ1-5	TGTGCCAGCAGCGGGGACGAACGGGATCAGCCCCAGCATTTT	CASSGDERDQPQHF
NA	many	TRBV11-2	TRBJ2-5	TGTGCCAGCAGCCCTCGACTGGGGCAAGAGACCCAGTACTTC	CASSPRLGQETQYF
TRBD1	many	TRBV6-1	TRBJ1-1	TGTGCCAGCAGTCCGACAGGGATAGCTGAAGCTTTCTTT	CASSPTGIAEAFF
NA	many	TRBV20-1	TRBJ1-2	TGCAGTGCTACCAGGGGAGTCGATGGCTACACCTTC	CSATRGVDGYTF
NA	many	TRBV6-5	TRBJ2-7	TGTGCCAGCAGTTACTCTAGCGCAAGCTCCTACGAGCAGTACTTC	CASSYSSASSYEQYF
TRBD1	NA	TRBV9	TRBJ1-1	TGTGCCAGCAGCGCCCACCCAGGGGGCGGCACTGAAGCTTTCTTT	CASSAHPGGGTEAFF
NA	NA	TRBV20-1	TRBJ1-3	TGCAGTGCTAGAGATAGATTCAGCACCATATATTTT	CSARDRFSTIYF
TRBD1	many	TRBV28	TRBJ1-1	TGTGCCAGCAGTTCGGGACAGGGGTCTGAAGCTTTCTTT	CASSSGQGSEAFF
TRBD1	many	TRBV28	TRBJ1-5	TGTGCCAGCAGTAGGGGTGAGGGACAGGGACGTCAGCCCCAGCATTTT	CASSRGEGQGRQPQHF
NA	many	TRBV12-3/TRBV12-4	TRBJ1-2	TGTGCCAGCAGTCGGAAAATCGGTGCCTGGGCTGGCTACACCTTC	CASSRKIGAWAGYTF
NA	many	TRBV12-3/TRBV12-4	TRBJ2-7	TGTGCCAGCAGTTTAGGGGGAAATGGGTACGAGCAGTACTTC	CASSLGGNGYEQYF
NA	NA	TRBV7-9	TRBJ2-2	TGTGCCAGCAGCTGGCCGGGTGTTGGCACCGGGGAGCTGTTTTTT	CASSWPGVGTGELFF